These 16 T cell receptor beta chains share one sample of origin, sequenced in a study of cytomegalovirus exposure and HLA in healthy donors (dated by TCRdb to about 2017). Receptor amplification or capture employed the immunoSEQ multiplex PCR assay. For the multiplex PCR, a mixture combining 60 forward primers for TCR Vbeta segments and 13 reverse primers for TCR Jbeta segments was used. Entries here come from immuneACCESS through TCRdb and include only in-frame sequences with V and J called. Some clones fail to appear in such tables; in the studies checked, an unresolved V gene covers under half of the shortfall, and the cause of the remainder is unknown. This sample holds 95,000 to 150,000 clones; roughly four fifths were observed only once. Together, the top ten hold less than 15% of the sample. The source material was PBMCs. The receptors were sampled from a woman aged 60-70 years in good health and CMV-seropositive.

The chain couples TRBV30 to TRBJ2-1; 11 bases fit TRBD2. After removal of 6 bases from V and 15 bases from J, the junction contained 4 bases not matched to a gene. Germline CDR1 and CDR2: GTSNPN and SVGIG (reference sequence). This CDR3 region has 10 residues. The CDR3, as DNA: TGTGCCTGTCTACTAGCGGGAGTGTTCTTC. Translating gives CACLLAGVFF.

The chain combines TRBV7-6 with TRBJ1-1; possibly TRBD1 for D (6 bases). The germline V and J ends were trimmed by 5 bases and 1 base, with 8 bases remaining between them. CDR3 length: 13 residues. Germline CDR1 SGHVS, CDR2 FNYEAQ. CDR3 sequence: CASSQTGNTEAFF. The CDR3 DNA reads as TGTGCCAGCAGCCAGACAGGGAACACTGAAGCTTTCTTT.

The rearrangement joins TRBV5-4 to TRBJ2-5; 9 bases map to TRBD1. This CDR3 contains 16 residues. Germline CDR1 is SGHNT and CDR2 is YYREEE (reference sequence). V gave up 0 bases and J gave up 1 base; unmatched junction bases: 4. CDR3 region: CASSLGTGAVQETQYF. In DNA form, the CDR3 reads TGTGCCAGCAGCTTGGGGACAGGGGCAGTCCAAGAGACCCAGTACTTC.

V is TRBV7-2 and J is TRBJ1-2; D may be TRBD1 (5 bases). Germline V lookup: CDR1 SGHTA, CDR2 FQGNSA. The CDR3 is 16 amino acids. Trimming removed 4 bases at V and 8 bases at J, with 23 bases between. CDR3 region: CASSSIRTGGLFGYTF. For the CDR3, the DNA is TGTGCCAGCAGCTCTATCCGAACAGGCGGTTTGTTCGGCTACACCTTC.

The CDR3 DNA follows: TGTGCCATCAGTGTACAGGGAAACACCATATATTTT. Translating gives CAISVQGNTIYF. The V gene is TRBV10-3, the J gene TRBJ1-3; D uncertain. The V and J ends lost 4 bases and 4 bases respectively, with 5 bases between them. The CDR3 has 12 amino acids. The germline CDR1 and CDR2 sequences are ENHRY and SYGVKD.

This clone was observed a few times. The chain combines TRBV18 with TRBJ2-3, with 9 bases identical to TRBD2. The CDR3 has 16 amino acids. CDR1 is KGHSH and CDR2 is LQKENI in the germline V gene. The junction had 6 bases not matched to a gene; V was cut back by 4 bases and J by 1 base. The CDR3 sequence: CASSLGSGGGTDTQYF. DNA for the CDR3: TGTGCCAGCTCACTGGGTAGCGGGGGCGGCACAGATACGCAGTATTTT.

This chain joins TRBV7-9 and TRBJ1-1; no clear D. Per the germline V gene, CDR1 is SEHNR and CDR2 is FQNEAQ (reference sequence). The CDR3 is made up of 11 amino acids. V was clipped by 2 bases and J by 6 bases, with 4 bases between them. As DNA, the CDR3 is TGTGCCAGCAGCTTAACACCTGAAGCTTTCTTT. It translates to CASSLTPEAFF.

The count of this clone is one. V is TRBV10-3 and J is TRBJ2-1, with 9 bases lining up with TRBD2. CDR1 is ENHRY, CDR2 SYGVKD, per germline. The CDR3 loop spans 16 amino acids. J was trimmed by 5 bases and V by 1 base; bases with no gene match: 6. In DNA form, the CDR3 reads TGTGCCATCAGTGAGTTGCGGGGGGGGCTGGACAATGAGCAGTTCTTC. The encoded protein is CAISELRGGLDNEQFF.

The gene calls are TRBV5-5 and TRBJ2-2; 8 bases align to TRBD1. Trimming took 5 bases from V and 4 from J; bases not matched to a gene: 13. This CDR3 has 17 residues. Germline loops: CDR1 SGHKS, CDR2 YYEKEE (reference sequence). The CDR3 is CASSPRGGTGGTGELFF. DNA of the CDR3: TGTGCCAGCAGTCCCCGCGGTGGAACAGGGGGCACCGGGGAGCTGTTTTTT.

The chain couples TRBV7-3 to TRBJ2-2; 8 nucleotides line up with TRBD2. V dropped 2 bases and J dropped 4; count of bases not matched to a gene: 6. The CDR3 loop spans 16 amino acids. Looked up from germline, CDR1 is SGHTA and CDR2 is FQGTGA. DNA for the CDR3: TGTGCCAGCAGCTTACGGGAAACTAGCGGCACCGGGGAGCTGTTTTTT. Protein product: CASSLRETSGTGELFF.

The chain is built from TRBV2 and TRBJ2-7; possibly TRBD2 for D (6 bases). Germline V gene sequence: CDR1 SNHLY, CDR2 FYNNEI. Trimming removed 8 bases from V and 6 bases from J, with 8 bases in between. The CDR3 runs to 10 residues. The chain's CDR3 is CASQRVEQYF. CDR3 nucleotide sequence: TGTGCCAGCCAGCGGGTCGAGCAGTACTTC.

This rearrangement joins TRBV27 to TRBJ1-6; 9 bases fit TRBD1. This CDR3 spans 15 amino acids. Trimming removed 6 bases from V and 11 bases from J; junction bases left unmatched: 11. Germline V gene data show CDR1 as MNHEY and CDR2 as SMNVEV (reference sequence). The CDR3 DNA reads TGTGCCAGCAGCAGCGACGGGACAGGGAACCCACCCCTCCACTTT. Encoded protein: CASSSDGTGNPPLHF.

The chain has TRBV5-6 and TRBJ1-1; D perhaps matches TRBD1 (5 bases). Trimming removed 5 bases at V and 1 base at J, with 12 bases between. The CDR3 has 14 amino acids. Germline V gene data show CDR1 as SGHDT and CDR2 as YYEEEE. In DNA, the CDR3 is TGTGCCAGCAGAAGGGGCACCGGGAACACTGAAGCTTTCTTT. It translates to CASRRGTGNTEAFF.

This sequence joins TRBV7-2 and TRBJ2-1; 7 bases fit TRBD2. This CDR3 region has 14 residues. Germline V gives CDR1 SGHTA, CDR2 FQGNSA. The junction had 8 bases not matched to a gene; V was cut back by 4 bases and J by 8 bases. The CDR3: CASSSGLFSDEQFF. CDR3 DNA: TGTGCCAGCAGCTCGGGACTATTCAGCGATGAGCAGTTCTTC.

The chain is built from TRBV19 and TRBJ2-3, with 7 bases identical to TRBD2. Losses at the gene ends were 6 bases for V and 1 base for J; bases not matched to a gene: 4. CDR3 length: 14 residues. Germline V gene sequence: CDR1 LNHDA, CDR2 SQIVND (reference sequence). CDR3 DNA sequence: TGTGCCAGTAGCGGACTAGGCGGCACAGATACGCAGTATTTT. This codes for CASSGLGGTDTQYF.

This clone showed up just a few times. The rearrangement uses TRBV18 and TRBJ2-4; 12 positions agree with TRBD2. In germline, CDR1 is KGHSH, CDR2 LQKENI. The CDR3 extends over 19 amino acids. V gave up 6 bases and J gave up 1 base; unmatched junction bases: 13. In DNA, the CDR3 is TGTGCCAGCTCTCCGAGACTAGCGGGGGAACTCGGGGCCAAAAACATTCAGTACTTC. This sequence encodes CASSPRLAGELGAKNIQYF.